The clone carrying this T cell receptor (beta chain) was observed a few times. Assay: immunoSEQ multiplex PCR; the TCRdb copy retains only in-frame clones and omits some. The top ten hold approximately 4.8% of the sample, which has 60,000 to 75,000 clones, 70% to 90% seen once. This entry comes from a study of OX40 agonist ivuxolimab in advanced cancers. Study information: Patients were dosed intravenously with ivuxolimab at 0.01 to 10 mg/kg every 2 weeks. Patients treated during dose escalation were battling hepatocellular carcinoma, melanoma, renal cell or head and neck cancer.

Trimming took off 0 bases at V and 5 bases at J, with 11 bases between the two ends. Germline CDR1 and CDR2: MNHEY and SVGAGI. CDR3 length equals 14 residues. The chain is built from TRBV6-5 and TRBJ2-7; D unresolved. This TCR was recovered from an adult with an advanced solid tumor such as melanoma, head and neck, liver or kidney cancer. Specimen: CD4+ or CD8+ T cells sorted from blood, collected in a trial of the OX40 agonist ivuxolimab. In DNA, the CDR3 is TGTGCCAGCAGTTACTCGGTAGGGCTGGACGAGCAGTACTTC. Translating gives CASSYSVGLDEQYF.